The clone carrying this T cell receptor beta chain was detected once. Its antigen remains unidentified. In germline, CDR1 is LGHNA, CDR2 YNFKEQ. This CDR3 is 15 amino acids long. The source of the sample is a study of cytomegalovirus exposure and HLA in healthy donors. Study-wide results and caveats: Available immune exposure information covered CMV serostatus only.

PCR amplification relied on 60 Vbeta primers (plus 13 Jbeta primers). Profiled with immunoSEQ multiplex PCR; TCRdb holds only in-frame clones, not every one. The sample consists of 160,000 or so clones, about 71% of them appearing once. Sample: PBMCs. This sequence originates from a woman aged 25-40 years in good health and CMV-seronegative. The V gene is TRBV4-2, the J gene TRBJ2-5, with 8 bases lining up with TRBD2. The closer fit of TRBJ2-7 to the DNA end suggests the J call may be wrong. Written as DNA, the CDR3 is TGTGCCAGCAGCCAGAGAGCGGGGGCAGAGTACGAGCAGTACTTC. Encoded protein: CASSQRAGAEYEQYF.